The next 27 T cell receptor beta chains were all read from a single sample in a study of cytotoxic CD8 clonotypes in ibrutinib-treated CLL. Libraries were prepared by immunoSEQ multiplex PCR; TCRdb keeps only in-frame clonotypes and omits some of them. The data contain more than 140,000 clones, 60% to 80% of them seen just once; the ten biggest clones take up approximately 28%. Sample: PBMCs, taken after 12 months of ibrutinib treatment. The receptor source for this set is a human donor with chronic lymphocytic leukemia.

V usage is TRBV6-5 and J usage is TRBJ1-5; weak D call: TRBD1 (6 bases). There are 13 residues in the CDR3. The V end was cut by 6 bases, the J end by 3 bases, with 9 bases between. CDR1 is MNHEY and CDR2 is SVGAGI in the germline V gene. CDR3 sequence reads: CASRDSPNQPQHF. The DNA of the CDR3 is TGTGCCAGCAGGGACAGCCCCAATCAGCCCCAGCATTTT.

The J gene is TRBJ1-5, the V gene TRBV10-1; D unclear. The germline V gene encodes CDR1 WNHNN and CDR2 SYGVQD (reference sequence). V was shortened by 0 bases and J by 0 bases, with 9 bases between the two germline ends. This CDR3 is built from 16 residues. The CDR3 nucleotides read TGCGCCAGCAGTGAGTCGAAGAGGTTTAGCAATCAGCCCCAGCATTTT. It encodes CASSESKRFSNQPQHF.

J is TRBJ2-1 and V is TRBV10-2, with 8 bases lining up with TRBD2. This CDR3 has 13 residues. Germline V lookup: CDR1 WSHSY, CDR2 SAAADI. The V segment lost 6 bases and the J segment 4 bases; nucleotides outside the gene matches: 2. In DNA, the CDR3 is TGCGCCAGCAGCCGGGGGGGTTACAATGAGCAGTTCTTC. It codes for CASSRGGYNEQFF.

The CDR3 here is CASSLEPRTGWSNEKLFF. DNA of the CDR3: TGCGCCAGCAGCTTGGAACCCCGGACAGGGTGGTCTAATGAAAAACTGTTTTTT. The chain carries TRBV5-1 and TRBJ1-4; TRBD1 matches 8 bases. J lost 3 bases, V lost 0 bases, and 10 bases had no gene match. The V gene's germline CDR1 is SGHRS and CDR2 YFSETQ. The CDR3 is made up of 18 amino acids.

The gene calls are TRBV6-5 and TRBJ2-1; the D is unclear. Germline loops: CDR1 MNHEY, CDR2 SVGAGI. This CDR3 has 15 residues. The V end was cut by 6 bases, the J end by 0 bases, with 12 bases between. The CDR3 bases are TGTGCCAGCAGCCCCAATAGTTTCTCCTACAATGAGCAGTTCTTC. This sequence encodes CASSPNSFSYNEQFF.

This clone has only one observation. The V gene is TRBV9, the J gene TRBJ2-3, with 13 bases aligning to TRBD2. The ends lost 6 bases at V and 0 bases at J; junction bases unmatched: 10. Germline values: CDR1 SGDLS, CDR2 YYNGEE. CDR3 length equals 18 residues. The CDR3 DNA follows: TGTGCCAGCAACAATCGACTAGCGGGAGGACCTAGCACAGATACGCAGTATTTT. Residues: CASNNRLAGGPSTDTQYF.

CDR3 bases: TGTGCCAGCAGTCATGGGACTAGCGGGAGTAGCACAGATACGCAGTATTTT. This translates into CASSHGTSGSSTDTQYF. The chain has TRBV11-3 and TRBJ2-3, with 14 positions matching TRBD2. From germline, CDR1 is SGHNT and CDR2 YENEEA. This CDR3 comprises 17 residues. The V gene end was trimmed by 6 bases and the J gene end by 0 bases; junction bases not matched to a gene: 5.

This clone was seen a handful of times. The chain joins TRBV4-1 to TRBJ2-7, with 8 positions matching TRBD1. Germline loops: CDR1 MGHRA, CDR2 YSYEKL. The J segment lost 1 base and the V segment lost 1 base, leaving 3 bases of the junction unmatched. The CDR3 consists of 15 residues. CDR3 in amino acids: CASSQGDRRSYEQYF. DNA for the CDR3: TGCGCCAGCAGCCAAGGGGACAGGAGATCCTACGAGCAGTACTTC.

V usage is TRBV6-5 and J usage is TRBJ1-1, with D unclear. The germline gives CDR1 MNHEY, CDR2 SVGAGI. The CDR3 loop spans 11 amino acids. Deletions cut 8 bases from V and 0 bases from J, with 4 bases between. CDR3 in amino acids: CASFLNTEAFF. CDR3 DNA: TGTGCCAGCTTTCTGAACACTGAAGCTTTCTTT.

V is TRBV18 and J is TRBJ2-3; 8 bases are a match to TRBD1. CDR3 length: 13 residues. V lost 3 bases, J lost 10 bases, and 6 bases stayed unmatched. Germline CDR1 KGHSH, CDR2 LQKENI. CDR3 DNA sequence: TGTGCCAGCTCACCTTTGGACAGGGAGGCGCAGTATTTT. This sequence encodes CASSPLDREAQYF.

This clone was seen more than once but under ten times. The CDR3 is CASGLGSTEAFF. The CDR3, as DNA: TGTGCTAGTGGTTTGGGGTCCACTGAAGCTTTCTTT. J is TRBJ1-1 and V is TRBV12-5; D not resolved. Trimming removed 1 base at V and 4 bases at J, with 4 bases between. This CDR3 comprises 12 residues. Germline CDR1 LGHNT, CDR2 FRNRAP.

The chain combines TRBV6-5 with TRBJ1-2; TRBD1 might be the D (6 bases). The CDR3 contains 13 residues. V lost 6 bases to trimming and J lost 2 bases, with 10 bases between them. Germline CDR1 and CDR2: MNHEY and SVGAGI. As DNA, the CDR3 is TGTGCCAGCAGCCGCGACAGGAACTATGGCTACACCTTC. Protein: CASSRDRNYGYTF.

This sequence joins TRBV6-4 and TRBJ2-1, with 9 nucleotides matching TRBD1. V dropped 2 bases and J dropped 7; count of bases not matched to a gene: 6. The CDR3 totals 15 residues. Germline V gives CDR1 MRHNA, CDR2 SNTAGT. The CDR3 spells CASSDGTGTGNEQFF. Here the CDR3 DNA reads TGTGCCAGCAGTGACGGGACAGGGACCGGGAATGAGCAGTTCTTC.

The rearrangement links TRBV10-2 to TRBJ1-3; unclear D gene. This CDR3 spans 15 amino acids. V was cut by 6 bases and J by 0 bases, with 12 bases left in between. Germline V gives CDR1 WSHSY, CDR2 SAAADI. In DNA form, the CDR3 reads TGCGCCAGCAGCCGGGCGGGCGCCTCTGGAAACACCATATATTTT. It yields the protein CASSRAGASGNTIYF.

This clone showed up just a few times. V gene TRBV7-2 combines with J gene TRBJ1-2; D is uncertain. V was cut by 5 bases and J by 1 base, with 5 bases left in between. The CDR3 is 12 amino acids. In germline, CDR1 is SGHTA, CDR2 FQGNSA. The CDR3 DNA is TGTGCCAGCAGCCGCGTTAACTATGGCTACACCTTC. Amino acids: CASSRVNYGYTF.

CDR3 in DNA: TGTGCCGGCCTAACCGGGACGAAGAGCAATCAGCCCCAGCATTTT. Its translation is CAGLTGTKSNQPQHF. The J gene is TRBJ1-5, the V gene TRBV6-1; TRBD1 might be the D (5 bases). Between the trimmed V and J ends, which lost 11 bases and 1 base, there was a span of 18 bases. The CDR3 spans 15 residues. Germline values: CDR1 MNHNS, CDR2 SASEGT.

The V call is TRBV5-1, the J call TRBJ2-2; D remains unclear. V gave up 0 bases and J gave up 1 base, with 7 bases separating them. Germline V gene lookup returns CDR1 SGHRS and CDR2 YFSETQ. The CDR3 length is 15 residues. This CDR3 reads CASSLVTGNTGELFF. The CDR3 region has the DNA TGCGCCAGCAGCTTGGTGACCGGGAACACCGGGGAGCTGTTTTTT.

The rearrangement uses TRBV12-5 and TRBJ2-3, with TRBD2 identical over 12 bases. The CDR3 loop spans 15 amino acids. Germline values: CDR1 LGHNT, CDR2 FRNRAP. V lost 6 bases and J lost 4; bases outside the gene matches: 5. The CDR3: CASGLAGGRADTQYF. The CDR3 bases are TGTGCTAGTGGCCTAGCGGGGGGGAGGGCAGATACGCAGTATTTT.

This clone was seen only once. The J gene is TRBJ2-3, the V gene TRBV28; D tentatively reads TRBD1 or TRBD2 (5 bases each). The germline gives CDR1 MDHEN, CDR2 SYDVKM. The V and J ends lost 4 bases and 4 bases respectively, with 12 bases between them. The CDR3 sequence is 14 residues long. The CDR3 is CASSWDGASDTQYF. DNA of the CDR3: TGTGCCAGCAGTTGGGACGGGGCTTCAGATACGCAGTATTTT.

The chain combines TRBV15 with TRBJ2-3; D is possibly TRBD1 (5 bases). V dropped 1 base and J dropped 1 base, with 18 bases sitting between them. The CDR3 totals 18 residues. The germline CDR1 and CDR2 sequences are LNHNV and YYDKDF (reference sequence). DNA for the CDR3: TGTGCCACCAGCAGAGGGGTTCTAGAGCAGGGCCGCACAGATACGCAGTATTTT. Protein product: CATSRGVLEQGRTDTQYF.

J is TRBJ2-2 and V is TRBV29-1, with TRBD2 as a possible D gene (6 bases). V was pared by 8 bases and J by 4 bases, with 14 bases between. In germline, CDR1 is SQVTM, CDR2 ANQGSEA. This CDR3 has 13 residues. CDR3 nucleotide sequence: TGCAGCAACGACCGGGAGACCACCGGGGAGCTGTTTTTT. Translated: CSNDRETTGELFF.

This chain joins TRBV5-1 and TRBJ1-3; D ambiguous. This CDR3 comprises 18 residues. V was trimmed by 3 bases and J by 0 bases, leaving 19 bases between them. The germline V gene encodes CDR1 SGHRS and CDR2 YFSETQ. As DNA, the CDR3 is TGCGCCAGCAGCTCGCTCCATTTCCTGAGTAGCTCTGGAAACACCATATATTTT. It specifies CASSSLHFLSSSGNTIYF. The variable domain in full, with the rest retrieved from reference TRBV5-1 and TRBJ1-3, is KAGVTQTPRYLIKTRGQQVTLSCSPISGHRSVSWYQQTPGQGLQFLFEYFSETQRNKGNFPGRFSGRQFSNSRSEMNVSTLELGDSALYLCASSSLHFLSSSGNTIYFGEGSWLTVV.

The J gene is TRBJ2-1, the V gene TRBV19, with 14 positions matching TRBD2. V shed 5 bases, J shed 7 bases, and the junction held 4 bases outside the gene matches. The CDR3 runs to 15 residues. CDR1 and CDR2 (germline): LNHDA, SQIVND (reference sequence). The CDR3 protein is CASSRRLAGGNEQFF. The CDR3 nucleotides read TGTGCCAGTAGTCGCCGACTAGCGGGAGGGAATGAGCAGTTCTTC.

The CDR3 loop is CASSPGEYEQYF. As DNA, the CDR3 is TGTGCCAGCAGCCCAGGGGAATACGAGCAGTACTTC. This chain connects TRBV7-6 to TRBJ2-7; the D gene is possibly TRBD1 (6 bases). The V gene's germline CDR1 is SGHVS and CDR2 FNYEAQ. This CDR3 contains 12 residues. Between the trimmed V and J ends, which lost 5 bases and 4 bases, there was a span of 9 bases.

This chain connects TRBV28 to TRBJ1-1, with D maybe TRBD1 (5 bases). The germline gives CDR1 MDHEN, CDR2 SYDVKM. V lost 6 bases, J lost 10 bases, and 12 bases lay in between. The CDR3 extends over 11 amino acids. The CDR3: CASSQLGAAFF. CDR3 nucleotide sequence: TGTGCCAGCAGCCAACTCGGGGCAGCTTTCTTT.

V gene TRBV7-8 combines with J gene TRBJ2-3, with a possible D match to TRBD2 (5 bases). V lost 5 bases and J 0 bases, leaving 6 bases between the germline ends. CDR1 and CDR2 from the germline V gene are SGHVS and FQNEAQ. The CDR3 runs 13 residues. The CDR3 spells CASSPGSTDTQYF. The CDR3 nucleotides are TGTGCCAGCAGCCCGGGGAGCACAGATACGCAGTATTTT.

This chain uses TRBV4-1 with TRBJ1-1; 10 nucleotides match TRBD1. The CDR3 runs to 17 residues. V shed 4 bases and J 5 bases; nucleotides not matched to a gene: 13. CDR1 and CDR2 (germline): MGHRA, YSYEKL. CDR3 nucleotides: TGCGCCAGCAGCCGAGAAGTGTTGACAGGGGGCAGGACTGAAGCTTTCTTT. Its translation: CASSREVLTGGRTEAFF.